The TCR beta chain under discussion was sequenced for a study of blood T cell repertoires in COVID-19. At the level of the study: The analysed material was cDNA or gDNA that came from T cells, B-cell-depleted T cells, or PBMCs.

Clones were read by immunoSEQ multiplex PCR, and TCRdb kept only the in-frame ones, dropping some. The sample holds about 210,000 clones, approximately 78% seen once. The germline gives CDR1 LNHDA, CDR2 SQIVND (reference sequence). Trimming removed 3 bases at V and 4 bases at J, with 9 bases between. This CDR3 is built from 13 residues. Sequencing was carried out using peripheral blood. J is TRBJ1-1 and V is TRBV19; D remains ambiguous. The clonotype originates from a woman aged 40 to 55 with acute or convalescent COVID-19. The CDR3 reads CASSIPGSTEAFF. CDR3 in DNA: TGTGCCAGTAGTATCCCGGGGTCCACTGAAGCTTTCTTT.